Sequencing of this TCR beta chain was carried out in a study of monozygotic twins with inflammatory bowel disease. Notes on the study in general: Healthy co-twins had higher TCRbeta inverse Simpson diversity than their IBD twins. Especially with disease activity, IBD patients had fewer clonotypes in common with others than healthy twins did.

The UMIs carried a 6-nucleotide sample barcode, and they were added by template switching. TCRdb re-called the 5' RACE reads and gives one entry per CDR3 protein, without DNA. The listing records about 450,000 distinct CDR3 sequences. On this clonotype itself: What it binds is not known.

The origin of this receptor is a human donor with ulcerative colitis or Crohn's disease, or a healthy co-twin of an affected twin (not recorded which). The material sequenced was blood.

CDR3 amino acids: CASSLGMSSVYSTDTQYF. The genes are TRBV12-3 or TRBV12-4 and TRBJ2-3; TCRdb picks TRBD2, but there is no DNA to check that call. The CDR3 sequence is 18 residues long.